Following are 28 T cell receptor beta chains from one sample sequenced in a study of radiation and T cells in renal cell carcinoma. Time point specified: blood 2 weeks post-SBRT. Treatment indicated: 15 Gy SBRT to primary tumor, nephrectomy 4 weeks later. The repertoire was sequenced with immunoSEQ multiplex PCR; TCRdb's copy has only in-frame clones and lacks some. The repertoire holds more than 75,000 clones, with 65% to 90% as singletons. The sample here was blood, taken from a patient whose treatment included radiotherapy and nephrectomy. The receptors originated from a woman between 45 and 60 years old with renal cell carcinoma.

The chain combines TRBV4-3 with TRBJ2-2; maybe TRBD2 (5 bases). V was shortened by 1 base and J by 6 bases, with 15 bases between the two germline ends. Germline V gene data show CDR1 as LGHNA and CDR2 as YSLEER. The CDR3 runs 16 residues. CDR3 coding DNA: TGCGCCAGCAGCCAAGCCCCCCCCGGGGTCCCCGGGGAGCTGTTTTTT. It specifies CASSQAPPGVPGELFF.

The chain couples TRBV5-1 to TRBJ2-2; the D gene is possibly TRBD1 (6 bases). Trimming pared 0 bases from V and 5 bases from J, leaving 11 bases between. Per germline, CDR1 SGHRS and CDR2 YFSETQ. This CDR3 is 15 amino acids long. In nucleotides, the CDR3 is TGCGCCAGCAGCTTGGACAGGGTAGGAACCGGGGAGCTGTTTTTT. It specifies CASSLDRVGTGELFF.

Note on this clone: At one end the junction does not follow the germline gene, possibly because of a read error. V usage is TRBV2 and J usage is TRBJ1-1, with D possibly being TRBD1 (6 bases). The germline CDR1 and CDR2 sequences are SNHLY and FYNNEI. CDR3 length: 17 residues. The CDR3 nucleotides read TGTGCCCGCAGGGCTCCGAGGGGGGGGGAAGTGAACACTGAAGCTTTCTTT. Translating it yields CARRAPRGGEVNTEAFF.

V usage is TRBV5-4 and J usage is TRBJ2-1; 7 bases line up with TRBD2. This CDR3 contains 16 residues. V shed 4 bases, J shed 4 bases, and the junction held 11 bases outside the gene matches. Germline V gene sequence: CDR1 SGHNT, CDR2 YYREEE (reference sequence). CDR3 region: CASSLIGGTTYNEQFF. For the CDR3, the DNA is TGTGCCAGCAGCCTGATCGGGGGGACTACTTACAATGAGCAGTTCTTC. The complete variable domain, with remaining parts taken from reference TRBV5-4 and TRBJ2-1, reads ETGVTQSPTHLIKTRGQQVTLRCSSQSGHNTVSWYQQALGQGPQFIFQYYREEENGRGNFPPRFSGLQFPNYSSELNVNALELDDSALYLCASSLIGGTTYNEQFFGPGTRLTVL.

The chain recombines TRBV5-4 with TRBJ2-7; 10 bases match TRBD1. V lost 4 bases, J lost 3 bases, and 7 bases stayed unmatched. Germline V gene lookup returns CDR1 SGHNT and CDR2 YYREEE (reference sequence). CDR3 length: 15 residues. The CDR3 sequence: CASSDGTGDRYEQYF. The DNA of the CDR3 is TGTGCCAGCAGCGACGGGACAGGGGACCGCTACGAGCAGTACTTC.

With regard to this clone: One junction end does not reproduce the germline sequence, and a read error may be involved. The V call is TRBV27, the J call TRBJ2-1; possibly TRBD1 for D (6 bases). The germline V gene encodes CDR1 MNHEY and CDR2 SMNVEV (reference sequence). The CDR3 consists of 15 residues. The CDR3 DNA follows: TGTGCCAGCAGCTTATGGACAGTAGACTACAATGAGCAGTTCTTC. The encoded protein is CASSLWTVDYNEQFF.

This sequence joins TRBV6-1 and TRBJ1-6; possibly TRBD1 for D (6 bases). The CDR3 spans 15 residues. V gave up 4 bases and J gave up 5 bases, with 12 bases separating them. The germline CDR1 and CDR2 sequences are MNHNS and SASEGT. This chain's CDR3 is CASSVSGAHNSPLHF. In nucleotides, the CDR3 is TGTGCCAGCAGTGTGTCGGGGGCGCATAATTCACCCCTCCACTTT.

The rearrangement links TRBV18 to TRBJ2-5, with D perhaps matching TRBD1 or TRBD2 (5 bases each). The germline V gene has CDR1 KGHSH and CDR2 LQKENI. V gave up 1 base and J gave up 4 bases, with 16 bases separating them. The CDR3 has 16 amino acids. The CDR3 DNA sequence: TGTGCCAGCTCACCACGAGAGGGGACCATAATAGAGACCCAGTACTTC. This gives the protein CASSPREGTIIETQYF.

V gene TRBV4-1 combines with J gene TRBJ1-5, with TRBD1 matching 7 bases. J lost 3 bases, V lost 3 bases, and 5 bases had no gene match. The CDR3 is made up of 15 amino acids. CDR1 and CDR2 (germline): MGHRA, YSYEKL. The CDR3: CASSQVTGANQPQHF. As DNA, the CDR3 is TGCGCCAGCAGCCAGGTCACAGGGGCCAATCAGCCCCAGCATTTT.

This chain joins TRBV7-7 and TRBJ2-5; D unclear. V lost 2 bases and J lost 5, with 9 bases in between. Per germline, CDR1 SSHAT and CDR2 FNYEAQ (reference sequence). The CDR3 totals 13 residues. CDR3 in amino acids: CASSLLVMETQYF. CDR3 nucleotides: TGTGCCAGCAGCTTACTAGTTATGGAGACCCAGTACTTC.

The rearrangement joins TRBV7-3 to TRBJ2-1; D possibly corresponds to TRBD2 (5 bases). The CDR3 runs 17 residues. Per germline, CDR1 SGHTA and CDR2 FQGTGA. V lost 5 bases and J 2 bases, leaving 19 bases between the germline ends. CDR3: CASSRGLSFSTYNEQFF. The CDR3 DNA sequence: TGTGCCAGCAGCCGGGGTCTTAGCTTTTCAACCTACAATGAGCAGTTCTTC.

This chain connects TRBV6-5 to TRBJ2-3, with D possibly TRBD2 on 5 matching bases. The germline V gene has CDR1 MNHEY and CDR2 SVGAGI. The ends were cut back, 0 bases at V and 5 bases at J, with 9 bases in the middle. The CDR3 contains 14 residues. CDR3 region: CASSYSRAGDTQYF. The CDR3 nucleotides are TGTGCCAGCAGTTACTCCCGGGCGGGAGATACGCAGTATTTT.

This chain uses TRBV2 with TRBJ1-1; D perhaps matches TRBD1 (6 bases). The germline CDR1 and CDR2 sequences are SNHLY and FYNNEI. V was trimmed by 6 bases and J by 0 bases, leaving 8 bases between them. The CDR3 loop spans 13 amino acids. The CDR3 bases are TGTGCCAGCAGGGACAGCTTGAACACTGAAGCTTTCTTT. Protein sequence: CASRDSLNTEAFF.

The chain has TRBV18 and TRBJ2-7, with a weak D call TRBD2 (5 bases). This CDR3 spans 13 amino acids. CDR1 and CDR2 (germline): KGHSH, LQKENI. Trimming left V 0 bases short and J 2 bases short, with 5 bases between. The CDR3 bases are TGTGCCAGCTCACCACCGGGAGCCTACGAGCAGTACTTC. Protein product: CASSPPGAYEQYF.

This clone was observed a single time. The chain has TRBV28 and TRBJ1-5; D gene uncertain. CDR1 MDHEN and CDR2 SYDVKM come from the germline V gene. V was shortened by 2 bases and J by 4 bases, with 9 bases between the two germline ends. This CDR3 comprises 14 residues. Here the CDR3 reads CASSLTTVNQPQHF. In DNA, the CDR3 is TGTGCCAGCAGTTTAACCACGGTGAATCAGCCCCAGCATTTT.

The chain combines TRBV28 with TRBJ2-1; the D gene is possibly TRBD2 (5 bases). Germline V gene data show CDR1 as MDHEN and CDR2 as SYDVKM. With 4 bases removed from V and 11 bases from J, the gap between germline ends came to 9 bases. CDR3 length equals 11 residues. CDR3 nucleotide sequence: TGTGCCAGCAGTTCTCAGCGGAAGCAGTTCTTC. It specifies CASSSQRKQFF.

A remark on this clone: The germline gene is not matched at one end of the junction; a read error may be the cause. The rearrangement links TRBV6-6 to TRBJ1-5, with D hard to call. Germline CDR1 reads MNHNY; CDR2 reads SVGAGI (reference sequence). The CDR3 covers 13 residues. This chain's CDR3 is CATSIGPKQPQHF. Written as DNA, the CDR3 is TGTGCCACCAGTATAGGTCCGAAACAGCCCCAGCATTTT.

The rearrangement uses TRBV5-1 and TRBJ2-7, with 8 bases identical to TRBD1. The CDR3 runs to 14 residues. The V segment lost 4 bases and the J segment 6 bases; nucleotides outside the gene matches: 9. Germline V lookup: CDR1 SGHRS, CDR2 YFSETQ. CDR3 in DNA: TGCGCCAGCAGCGTTCGGACAGGGAGTCCCGAGCAGTACTTC. It yields the protein CASSVRTGSPEQYF.

The chain joins TRBV27 to TRBJ1-2; a possible D gene is TRBD1 (6 bases). The length of the CDR3 is 13 residues. Germline V gene data show CDR1 as MNHEY and CDR2 as SMNVEV (reference sequence). Trimming stripped 4 bases from V and 5 bases from J, with 11 bases between. CDR3 DNA: TGTGCCAGCAGTTCTTACAGGGATTATGGCTACACCTTC. Its protein product is CASSSYRDYGYTF.

In this sample, this clone turned up once. This chain joins TRBV19 and TRBJ1-2; 8 bases agree with TRBD1. There are 16 residues in the CDR3. CDR1 LNHDA and CDR2 SQIVND come from the germline V gene (reference sequence). V shed 10 bases and J 5 bases; nucleotides not matched to a gene: 18. This CDR3 is CATPPNFDRGWYGYTF. In DNA form, the CDR3 reads TGTGCCACCCCCCCCAACTTCGACAGGGGTTGGTATGGCTACACCTTC.

This sequence joins TRBV19 and TRBJ2-5; D ambiguous. V was cut by 5 bases and J by 4 bases, with 11 bases left in between. The CDR3 is 13 residues long. Germline CDR1 LNHDA, CDR2 SQIVND (reference sequence). The CDR3 loop is CASSLGFRETQYF. DNA of the CDR3: TGTGCCAGTAGTCTGGGATTTCGAGAGACCCAGTACTTC.

The chain is built from TRBV20-1 and TRBJ1-4; D ambiguous. V dropped 3 bases and J dropped 8 bases, with 4 bases sitting between them. The germline gives CDR1 DFQATT, CDR2 SNEGSKA (reference sequence). This CDR3 spans 10 amino acids. CDR3 protein: CSARREKLFF. The CDR3, as DNA: TGCAGTGCTAGGCGGGAAAAACTGTTTTTT.

The chain links TRBV11-2 to TRBJ2-1, with a tentative D call TRBD2 (6 bases). From germline, CDR1 is SGHAT and CDR2 FQNNGV. V lost 4 bases and J 3 bases, leaving 13 bases between the germline ends. CDR3 length: 15 amino acids. CDR3 residues: CASSSLSGVYNEQFF. The DNA of the CDR3 is TGTGCCAGCAGCTCCCTTTCGGGAGTCTACAATGAGCAGTTCTTC.

DNA for the CDR3: TGTGCCAGCAGCGTAGTGGGAAGCTTAACCGGCGGCTATGGCTACACCTTC. It specifies CASSVVGSLTGGYGYTF. The chain couples TRBV9 to TRBJ1-2; D is ambiguous. V gave up 0 bases and J gave up 4 bases, with 19 bases separating them. This CDR3 region has 17 residues. CDR1 is SGDLS, CDR2 YYNGEE, per germline.

The chain is built from TRBV5-4 and TRBJ2-7; TRBD1 matches 11 bases. The germline V gene has CDR1 SGHNT and CDR2 YYREEE (reference sequence). The CDR3 covers 15 residues. Unmatched junction bases numbered 5, after V lost 2 bases and J lost 4 bases. Here the CDR3 reads CASSFGQGARYEQYF. CDR3 in DNA: TGTGCCAGCAGCTTCGGACAGGGGGCAAGGTACGAGCAGTACTTC.

This clone was counted a single time. The CDR3 sequence is CASSEWAGANYGYTF. The CDR3 nucleotides are TGTGCCAGCAGTGAATGGGCAGGGGCAAACTATGGCTACACCTTC. The J gene is TRBJ1-2, the V gene TRBV6-1, with TRBD1 as a possible D gene (6 bases). V lost 2 bases and J lost 2, with 12 bases in between. The CDR3 loop spans 15 amino acids. Germline V gives CDR1 MNHNS, CDR2 SASEGT.

In its sample, this clone ranks as medium-sized (0.01 to 0.1%). This chain joins TRBV7-6 and TRBJ1-1; D unclear. Germline CDR1 and CDR2: SGHVS and FNYEAQ. The CDR3 is made up of 13 amino acids. The germline V and J ends were trimmed by 2 bases and 1 base, with 5 bases remaining between them. The CDR3 nucleotides read TGTGCCAGCAGCTTATCGGCGAACACTGAAGCTTTCTTT. Protein sequence: CASSLSANTEAFF.

The chain uses TRBV6-6 and TRBJ1-4; D perhaps matches TRBD1 (5 bases). The germline gives CDR1 MNHNY, CDR2 SVGAGI (reference sequence). The ends were cut back, 6 bases at V and 8 bases at J, with 19 bases in the middle. The CDR3 loop spans 15 amino acids. The CDR3 sequence: CASRPDPGGDEKLFF. Here the CDR3 DNA reads TGTGCCAGCAGACCCGACCCGGGGGGGGACGAAAAACTGTTTTTT.